This TCR beta chain originates from a study of cytomegalovirus exposure and HLA in healthy donors. The study's findings and limits: The listing of some 170 TCR beta chains classed them as cytomegalovirus-associated. In vitro experiments confirmed that three CMV-associated chains were specific for CMV antigens.

Worth noting for this clone: Its specificity is not known.

Germline loops: CDR1 MNHEY, CDR2 SVGAGI. Trimming pared 3 bases from V and 12 bases from J, leaving 20 bases between. This CDR3 has 14 residues. Clones were sequenced by immunoSEQ multiplex PCR, and TCRdb holds only the in-frame ones, with some missing. The sample has about 360,000 clones; about nine tenths are singletons. The rearrangement uses TRBV6-5 and TRBJ1-2; D remains unclear. This TCR was sampled from a woman aged 18-29 years in good health and CMV-seronegative. Specimen: PBMCs. The CDR3 is CASSYNSRSLLDTF. The CDR3 DNA reads as TGTGCCAGCAGTTATAATTCCCGGAGCCTCCTCGACACCTTC.